This is a list of T cell receptor beta chains from one sample in a study of control samples from healthy donors and cancer patients. This table comes from immunoSEQ multiplex PCR, and its TCRdb copy is limited to in-frame clones, with some not included. The sample lists about 120,000 clones, around 90% occurring once. The source material was blood. The source of these receptors is a man aged 45-65 years in good health. Both conserved end residues are part of each CDR3. D genes are given only for firm matches. Expanded clones are given a class, and other clones once, few, many or no size at all.

clone_size | j_call | cdr3_length | v_call | d_call | cdr3_aa | cdr3_nt
once | TRBJ1-5 | 14 | TRBV27 | NA | CASSFGGVNQPQHF | TGTGCCAGCAGTTTCGGCGGAGTCAATCAGCCCCAGCATTTT
NA | TRBJ2-6 | 19 | TRBV6-2/TRBV6-3 | NA | CASSYSGGLAISGANVLTF | TGTGCCAGCAGTTACTCAGGAGGGCTAGCGATCTCTGGGGCCAACGTCCTGACTTTC
NA | TRBJ1-5 | 14 | TRBV6-6 | TRBD1 | CASRRRDRYQPQHF | TGTGCCAGCAGGCGCCGGGACAGGTATCAGCCCCAGCATTTT
NA | TRBJ1-1 | 13 | TRBV11-2 | NA | CASSSDRNTEAFF | TGTGCCAGCAGCTCGGACAGAAACACTGAAGCTTTCTTT
NA | TRBJ2-3 | 17 | TRBV11-2 | TRBD2 | CASSPPLRGGGTDTQYF | TGTGCCAGCAGCCCCCCGCTCCGTGGGGGGGGAACAGATACGCAGTATTTT
NA | TRBJ1-2 | 11 | TRBV20-1 | NA | CSARDNRLYTF | TGCAGTGCTAGAGATAACAGACTCTACACCTTC
NA | TRBJ1-2 | 13 | TRBV5-6 | NA | CASSFYANYGYTF | TGTGCCAGCAGTTTCTATGCTAACTATGGCTACACCTTC
NA | TRBJ1-2 | 15 | TRBV6-5 | NA | CASSYQKGAGYGYTF | TGTGCCAGCAGTTACCAAAAAGGGGCAGGGTATGGCTACACCTTC
few | TRBJ1-5 | 16 | TRBV7-9 | TRBD1 | CASSYWTGEGNQPQHF | TGTGCCAGCAGCTACTGGACAGGGGAAGGCAATCAGCCCCAGCATTTT
NA | TRBJ1-4 | 14 | TRBV18 | NA | CASSRSGVNEKLFF | TGTGCCAGCTCACGATCGGGGGTAAATGAAAAACTGTTTTTT
NA | TRBJ1-5 | 15 | TRBV7-6 | NA | CASSFGDRGNQPQHF | TGTGCCAGCAGCTTCGGTGACCGGGGCAATCAGCCCCAGCATTTT
NA | TRBJ2-7 | 12 | TRBV11-2 | NA | CASSFSRNEQYF | TGTGCCAGCAGCTTTTCGAGGAACGAGCAGTACTTC
NA | TRBJ1-4 | 15 | TRBV6-5 | NA | CASRQSAVVNEKLFF | TGTGCCAGCAGACAGTCGGCTGTCGTTAATGAAAAACTGTTTTTT
NA | TRBJ1-4 | 15 | TRBV4-1 | NA | CASSQWGETNEKLFF | TGCGCCAGCAGCCAATGGGGCGAAACTAATGAAAAACTGTTTTTT
NA | TRBJ1-1 | 15 | TRBV6-5 | NA | CASRIKKSGGGRAFF | TGTGCCAGCAGGATCAAGAAGTCAGGAGGGGGTCGCGCTTTCTTT
NA | TRBJ1-6 | 18 | TRBV6-1 | TRBD1 | CASSERGIGQGGGSPLHF | TGTGCCAGCAGTGAAAGGGGGATAGGACAGGGAGGTGGATCACCCCTCCACTTT
NA | TRBJ1-2 | 14 | TRBV11-2 | NA | CASSLVSGAGGYTF | TGTGCCAGCAGCTTAGTATCCGGGGCGGGTGGCTACACCTTC
NA | TRBJ2-2 | 14 | TRBV5-1 | TRBD1 | CASGRQGADGELFF | TGCGCCAGCGGAAGACAGGGGGCTGATGGGGAGCTGTTTTTT
NA | TRBJ2-1 | 15 | TRBV19 | NA | CASSPGQLAGAEQFF | TGTGCCAGTAGTCCGGGACAGCTAGCGGGTGCTGAGCAGTTCTTC
NA | TRBJ2-2 | 15 | TRBV30 | TRBD1 | CAWTRDRGDTGELFF | TGTGCCTGGACCAGGGACAGGGGGGACACCGGGGAGCTGTTTTTT
NA | TRBJ2-7 | 14 | TRBV11-2 | NA | CASSRIQGSYEQYF | TGTGCCAGCAGCCGGATACAGGGTTCCTACGAGCAGTACTTC
few | TRBJ1-2 | 15 | TRBV28 | TRBD1 | CASRGGGEANYGYTF | TGTGCCAGCAGGGGAGGGGGCGAAGCTAACTATGGCTACACCTTC
NA | TRBJ2-2 | 18 | TRBV27 | TRBD1 | CASSFGGIQGANTGELFF | TGTGCCAGCAGTTTTGGGGGAATACAGGGGGCGAACACCGGGGAGCTGTTTTTT
NA | TRBJ2-3 | 18 | TRBV4-1 | TRBD2 | CASSHRPGLALSTDTQYF | TGCGCCAGCAGCCATCGTCCGGGACTAGCGCTAAGCACAGATACGCAGTATTTT
NA | TRBJ1-1 | 15 | TRBV9 | TRBD1 | CASSGERQGGTEAFF | TGTGCCAGCAGCGGGGAGAGACAGGGTGGCACTGAAGCTTTCTTT
NA | TRBJ2-5 | 14 | TRBV9 | TRBD1 | CASSVVGTEETQYF | TGTGCCAGCAGCGTAGTAGGGACAGAAGAGACCCAGTACTTC
NA | TRBJ1-2 | 15 | TRBV11-2 | NA | CASSFHQGGNYGYTF | TGTGCCAGCAGCTTCCATCAGGGCGGAAACTATGGCTACACCTTC
NA | TRBJ2-7 | 14 | TRBV6-5 | NA | CASILMGEAGEQYF | TGTGCCAGCATCCTCATGGGGGAGGCGGGCGAGCAGTACTTC
NA | TRBJ2-1 | 15 | TRBV5-4 | TRBD2 | CASSLDLAGDNEQFF | TGTGCCAGCAGCTTGGACCTGGCGGGGGACAATGAGCAGTTCTTC
NA | TRBJ1-6 | 13 | TRBV7-8 | NA | CASSLDGVSPLHF | TGTGCCAGCAGCTTAGACGGCGTGTCACCCCTCCACTTT
NA | TRBJ1-2 | 19 | TRBV29-1 | NA | CSVEVDLQGMILSGYGYTF | TGCAGCGTTGAAGTAGATCTCCAGGGGATGATTCTATCGGGGTATGGCTACACCTTC
NA | TRBJ1-1 | 15 | TRBV5-4 | TRBD1 | CASSRLQGVGTEAFF | TGTGCCAGCAGCCGATTACAGGGGGTAGGCACTGAAGCTTTCTTT
few | TRBJ1-2 | 14 | TRBV6-4 | NA | CASSEGLEDRNYTF | TGTGCCAGCAGTGAGGGCCTTGAAGACAGGAACTACACCTTC
NA | TRBJ2-5 | 12 | TRBV7-9 | NA | CASSLISETQYF | TGTGCCAGCAGCTTGATATCTGAGACCCAGTACTTC
NA | TRBJ2-7 | 12 | TRBV12-3/TRBV12-4 | NA | CASSLGRGAKYF | TGTGCCAGCAGTTTAGGCCGGGGAGCAAAGTACTTC
NA | TRBJ2-7 | 14 | TRBV5-1 | NA | CASRNGQSPYEQYF | TGCGCCAGCAGGAATGGACAGAGTCCCTACGAGCAGTACTTC
NA | TRBJ1-1 | 11 | TRBV6-1 | NA | CASSEAREAFF | TGTGCCAGCAGTGAAGCCCGGGAAGCTTTCTTT